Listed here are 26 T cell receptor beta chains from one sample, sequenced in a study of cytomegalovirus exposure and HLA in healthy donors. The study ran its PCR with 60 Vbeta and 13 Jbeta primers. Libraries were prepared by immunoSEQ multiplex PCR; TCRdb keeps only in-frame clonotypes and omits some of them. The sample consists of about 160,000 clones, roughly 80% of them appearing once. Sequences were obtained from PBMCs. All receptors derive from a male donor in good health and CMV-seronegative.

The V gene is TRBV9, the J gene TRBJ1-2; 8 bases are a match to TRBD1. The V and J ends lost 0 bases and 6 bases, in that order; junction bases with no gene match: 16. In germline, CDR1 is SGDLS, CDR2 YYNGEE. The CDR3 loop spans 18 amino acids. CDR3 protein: CASSVGGSGQGALHGYTF. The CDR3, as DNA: TGTGCCAGCAGCGTAGGAGGATCCGGGCAGGGGGCGTTACATGGCTACACCTTC.

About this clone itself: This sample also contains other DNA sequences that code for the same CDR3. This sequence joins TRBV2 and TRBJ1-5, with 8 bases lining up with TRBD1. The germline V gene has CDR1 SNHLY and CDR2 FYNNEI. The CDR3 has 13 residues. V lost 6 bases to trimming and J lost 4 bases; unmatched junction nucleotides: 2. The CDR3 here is CASRDRVNQPQHF. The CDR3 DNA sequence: TGTGCCAGCAGGGACAGGGTGAATCAGCCCCAGCATTTT.

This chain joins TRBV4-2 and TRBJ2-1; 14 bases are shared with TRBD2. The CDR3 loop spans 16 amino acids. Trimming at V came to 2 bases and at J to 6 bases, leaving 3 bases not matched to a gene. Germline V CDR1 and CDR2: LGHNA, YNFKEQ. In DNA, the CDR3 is TGTGCCAGCAGCCAACCCGGGACTAGCGGGAGCAATGAGCAGTTCTTC. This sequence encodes CASSQPGTSGSNEQFF.

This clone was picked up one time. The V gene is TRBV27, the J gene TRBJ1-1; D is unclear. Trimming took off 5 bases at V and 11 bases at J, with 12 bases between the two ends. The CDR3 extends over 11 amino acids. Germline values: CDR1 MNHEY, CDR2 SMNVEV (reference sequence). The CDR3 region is CASSGARGAFF. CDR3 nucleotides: TGTGCCAGCAGTGGAGCTCGCGGGGCTTTCTTT.

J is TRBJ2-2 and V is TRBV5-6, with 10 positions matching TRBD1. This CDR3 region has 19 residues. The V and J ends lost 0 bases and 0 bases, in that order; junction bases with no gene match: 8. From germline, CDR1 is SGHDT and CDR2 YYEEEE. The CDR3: CASSLVMGTGASNTGELFF. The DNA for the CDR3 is TGTGCCAGCAGCTTGGTGATGGGGACAGGGGCTTCGAACACCGGGGAGCTGTTTTTT.

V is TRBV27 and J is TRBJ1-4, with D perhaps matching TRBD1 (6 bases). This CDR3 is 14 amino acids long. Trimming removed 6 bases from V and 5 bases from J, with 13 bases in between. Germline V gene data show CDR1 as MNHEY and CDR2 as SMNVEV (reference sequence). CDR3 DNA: TGTGCCAGCAGGACAGGTCAAGGGAATGAAAAACTGTTTTTT. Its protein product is CASRTGQGNEKLFF.

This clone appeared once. Here the CDR3 reads CASSPDTWNTEAFF. The CDR3 bases are TGCGCCAGCAGCCCGGACACTTGGAACACTGAAGCTTTCTTT. The chain joins TRBV5-1 to TRBJ1-1, with a weak D call TRBD1 (5 bases). The germline gives CDR1 SGHRS, CDR2 YFSETQ. CDR3 length: 14 amino acids. The V end lost 4 bases, the J end lost 1 base, and 11 bases lay between the germline ends.

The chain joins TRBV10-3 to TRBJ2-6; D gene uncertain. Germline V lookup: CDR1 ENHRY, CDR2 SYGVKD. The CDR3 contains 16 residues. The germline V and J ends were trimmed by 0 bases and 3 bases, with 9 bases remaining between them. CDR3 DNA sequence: TGTGCCATCAGTGAGTCGTGGCTTGTTGGGGCCAACGTCCTGACTTTC. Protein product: CAISESWLVGANVLTF.

CDR3 nucleotides: TGCGCCAGCAGCGTAAGACTAGCGGGAGAGCAAGAGACCCAGTACTTC. This codes for CASSVRLAGEQETQYF. The J gene is TRBJ2-5, the V gene TRBV4-3; 12 bases are shared with TRBD2. This CDR3 has 16 amino acids. J lost 2 bases, V lost 5 bases, and 6 bases had no gene match. CDR1 is LGHNA and CDR2 is YSLEER in the germline V gene.

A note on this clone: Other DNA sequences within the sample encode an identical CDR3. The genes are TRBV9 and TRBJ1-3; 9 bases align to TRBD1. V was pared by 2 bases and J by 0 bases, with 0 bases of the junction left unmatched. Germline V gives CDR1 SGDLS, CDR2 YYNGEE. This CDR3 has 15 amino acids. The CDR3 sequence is CASSVGQGSGNTIYF. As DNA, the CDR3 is TGTGCCAGCAGCGTGGGACAGGGCTCTGGAAACACCATATATTTT.

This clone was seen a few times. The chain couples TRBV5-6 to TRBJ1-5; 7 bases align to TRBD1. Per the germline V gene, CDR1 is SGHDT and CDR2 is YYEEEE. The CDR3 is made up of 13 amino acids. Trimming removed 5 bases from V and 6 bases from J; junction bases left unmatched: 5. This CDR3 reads CASSITGAQPQHF. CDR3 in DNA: TGTGCCAGCAGTATTACAGGGGCTCAGCCCCAGCATTTT.

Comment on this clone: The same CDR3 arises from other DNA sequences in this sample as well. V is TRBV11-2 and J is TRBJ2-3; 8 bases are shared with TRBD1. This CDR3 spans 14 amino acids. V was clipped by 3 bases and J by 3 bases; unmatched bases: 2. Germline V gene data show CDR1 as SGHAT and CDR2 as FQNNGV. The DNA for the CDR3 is TGTGCCAGCAGCTTGAGACAGGGGACAGATACGCAGTATTTT. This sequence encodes CASSLRQGTDTQYF. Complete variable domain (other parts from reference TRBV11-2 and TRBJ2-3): EAGVAQSPRYKIIEKRQSVAFWCNPISGHATLYWYQQILGQGPKLLIQFQNNGVVDDSQLPKDRFSAERLKGVDSTLKIQPAKLEDSAVYLCASSLRQGTDTQYFGPGTRLTVL.

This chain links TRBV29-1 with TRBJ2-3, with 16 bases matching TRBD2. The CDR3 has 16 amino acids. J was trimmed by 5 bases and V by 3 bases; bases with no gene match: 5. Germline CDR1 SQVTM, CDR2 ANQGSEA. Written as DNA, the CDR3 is TGCAGCGTTGAGGGACTAGCGGGAGGGCCAAAAGATACGCAGTATTTT. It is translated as CSVEGLAGGPKDTQYF.

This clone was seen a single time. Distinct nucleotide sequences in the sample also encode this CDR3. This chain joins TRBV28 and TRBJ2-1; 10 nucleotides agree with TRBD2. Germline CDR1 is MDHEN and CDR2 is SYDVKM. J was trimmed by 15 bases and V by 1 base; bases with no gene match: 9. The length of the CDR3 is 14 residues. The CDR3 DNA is TGTGCCAGCAGTTTATCCAGCGGGGGGGCCCTGGCGTTCTTC. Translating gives CASSLSSGGALAFF.

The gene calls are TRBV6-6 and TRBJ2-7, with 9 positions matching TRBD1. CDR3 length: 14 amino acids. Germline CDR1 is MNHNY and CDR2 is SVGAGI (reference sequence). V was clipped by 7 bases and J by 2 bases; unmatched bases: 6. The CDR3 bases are TGTGCCAGCAACTCCGGGACAGGGACCTACGAGCAGTACTTC. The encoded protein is CASNSGTGTYEQYF.

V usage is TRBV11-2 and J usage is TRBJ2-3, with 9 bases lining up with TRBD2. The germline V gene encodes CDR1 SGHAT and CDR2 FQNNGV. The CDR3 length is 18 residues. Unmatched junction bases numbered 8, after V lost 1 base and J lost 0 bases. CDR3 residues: CASSLGLAEESSTDTQYF. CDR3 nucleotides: TGTGCCAGCAGCTTAGGACTAGCGGAAGAGTCTAGCACAGATACGCAGTATTTT.

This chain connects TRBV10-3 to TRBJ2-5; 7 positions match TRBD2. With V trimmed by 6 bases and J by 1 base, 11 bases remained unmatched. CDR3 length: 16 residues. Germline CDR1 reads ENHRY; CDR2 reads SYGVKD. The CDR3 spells CAIRDRAGTSQETQYF. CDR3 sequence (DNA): TGTGCCATCAGGGATCGAGCGGGAACCTCCCAAGAGACCCAGTACTTC.

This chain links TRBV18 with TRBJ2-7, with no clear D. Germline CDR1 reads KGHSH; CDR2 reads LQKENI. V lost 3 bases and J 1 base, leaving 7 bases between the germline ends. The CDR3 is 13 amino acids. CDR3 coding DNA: TGTGCCAGCTCACCCCAGGATTCCTACGAGCAGTACTTC. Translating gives CASSPQDSYEQYF.

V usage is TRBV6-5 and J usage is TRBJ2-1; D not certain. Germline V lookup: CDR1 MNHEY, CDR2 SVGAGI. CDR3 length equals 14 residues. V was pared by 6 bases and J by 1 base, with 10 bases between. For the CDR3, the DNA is TGTGCCAGCAGCTCTAGTAGGTCCTACAATGAGCAGTTCTTC. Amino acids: CASSSSRSYNEQFF.

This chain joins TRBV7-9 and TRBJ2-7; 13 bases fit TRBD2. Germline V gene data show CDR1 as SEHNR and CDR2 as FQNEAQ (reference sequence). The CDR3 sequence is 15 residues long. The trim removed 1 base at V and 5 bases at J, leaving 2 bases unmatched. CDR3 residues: CASSLGGLAGNEQYF. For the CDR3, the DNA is TGTGCCAGCAGCTTAGGGGGACTAGCGGGAAACGAGCAGTACTTC.

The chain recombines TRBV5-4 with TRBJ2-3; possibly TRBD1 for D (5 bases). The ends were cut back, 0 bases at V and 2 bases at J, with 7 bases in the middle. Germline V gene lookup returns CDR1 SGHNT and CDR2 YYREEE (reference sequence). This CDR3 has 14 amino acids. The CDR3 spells CASSLGGFTDTQYF. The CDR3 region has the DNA TGTGCCAGCAGCTTGGGGGGCTTCACAGATACGCAGTATTTT.

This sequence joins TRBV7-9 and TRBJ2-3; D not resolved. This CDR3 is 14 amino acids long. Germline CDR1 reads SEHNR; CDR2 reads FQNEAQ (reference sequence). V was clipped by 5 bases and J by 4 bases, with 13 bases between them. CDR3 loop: CASSQTGGADTQYF. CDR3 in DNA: TGTGCCAGCAGCCAGACTGGTGGTGCAGATACGCAGTATTTT.

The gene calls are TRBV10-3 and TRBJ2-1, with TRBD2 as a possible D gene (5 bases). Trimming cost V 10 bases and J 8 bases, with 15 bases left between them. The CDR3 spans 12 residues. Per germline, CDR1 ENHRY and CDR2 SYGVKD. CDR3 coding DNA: TGTGCCACCAGATCAGCGGCCGATGAGCAGTTCTTC. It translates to CATRSAADEQFF.

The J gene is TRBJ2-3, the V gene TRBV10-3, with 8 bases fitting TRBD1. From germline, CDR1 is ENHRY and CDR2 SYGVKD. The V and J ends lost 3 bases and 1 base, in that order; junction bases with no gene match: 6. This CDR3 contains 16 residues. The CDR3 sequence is CAISDDRGFGTDTQYF. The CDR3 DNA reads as TGTGCCATCAGTGATGACAGGGGTTTTGGCACAGATACGCAGTATTTT.

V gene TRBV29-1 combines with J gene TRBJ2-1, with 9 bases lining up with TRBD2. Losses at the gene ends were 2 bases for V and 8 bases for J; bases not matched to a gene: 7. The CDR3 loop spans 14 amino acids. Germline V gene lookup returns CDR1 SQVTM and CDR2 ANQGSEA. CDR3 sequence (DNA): TGCAGCGTTGAACACAGCGGGGGGTTCCATGAGCAGTTCTTC. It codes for CSVEHSGGFHEQFF.

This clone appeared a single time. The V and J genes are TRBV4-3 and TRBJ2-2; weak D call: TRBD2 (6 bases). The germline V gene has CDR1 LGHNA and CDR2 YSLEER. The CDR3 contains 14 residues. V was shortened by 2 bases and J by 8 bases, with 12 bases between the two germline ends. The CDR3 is CASSQLAGTGELFF. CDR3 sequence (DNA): TGCGCCAGCAGCCAATTGGCGGGGACGGGGGAGCTGTTTTTT.